Shown below are 21 T cell receptor beta chains from a single sample sequenced in a study of T cells after yellow fever vaccination. TCRdb analysed the 5' RACE reads with MiXCR anew, one entry per CDR3 protein. The table lists fewer than 450,000 distinct CDR3 sequences, approximately 4.2% of them singletons. The sample consisted of PBMCs, taken 5 days after the yellow fever booster vaccination. The receptors were gathered from a man aged 18-30 years who received the YFV17D yellow fever vaccine.

The chain employs TRBV7-7 and TRBJ2-7; 7 bases are a match to TRBD2. The CDR3 runs 14 residues. The germline CDR1 and CDR2 sequences are SSHAT and FNYEAQ (reference sequence). V lost 5 bases, J lost 0 bases, and 4 bases stayed unmatched. CDR3 amino acids: CASSIGGNSYEQYF. Here the CDR3 DNA reads TGTGCCAGCAGCATCGGGGGGAACTCCTACGAGCAGTACTTC.

The rearrangement uses TRBV15 and TRBJ1-2, with 10 bases that match TRBD1. This CDR3 comprises 19 residues. V dropped 1 base and J dropped 8; count of bases not matched to a gene: 19. Per the germline V gene, CDR1 is LNHNV and CDR2 is YYDKDF (reference sequence). The CDR3, as DNA: TGTGCCACCAGCAGAGTCACCGGGACAGGGGATTTTCCCAGGCGCGGCTACACCTTC. Its protein is CATSRVTGTGDFPRRGYTF.

This clonotype was counted a few times. The CDR3 nucleotides read TGTGCCAGCAGCTTGGGGGGGGTGGCCCAGGGAGATACGCAGTATTTT. It codes for CASSLGGVAQGDTQYF. This chain connects TRBV7-8 to TRBJ2-3; 7 positions agree with TRBD2. CDR1 and CDR2 from the germline V gene are SGHVS and FQNEAQ. The CDR3 covers 16 residues. The trim removed 3 bases at V and 5 bases at J, leaving 11 bases unmatched.

This clonotype was detected ten times or more. The chain is built from TRBV4-3 and TRBJ1-1, with D unresolved. The length of the CDR3 is 13 residues. Germline V gives CDR1 LGHNA, CDR2 YSLEER. The V and J ends lost 5 bases and 1 base respectively, with 8 bases between them. Written as DNA, the CDR3 is TGCGCCAGCAGCAATTACAAGAACACTGAAGCTTTCTTT. Translating gives CASSNYKNTEAFF.

The genes are TRBV18 and TRBJ2-5; maybe TRBD2 (6 bases). CDR1 and CDR2 (germline): KGHSH, LQKENI. The ends were cut back, 0 bases at V and 1 base at J, with 18 bases in the middle. This CDR3 region has 18 residues. In DNA, the CDR3 is TGTGCCAGCTCACCACCGGTCGGGACTTCTTACCTCCAAGAGACCCAGTACTTC. Protein product: CASSPPVGTSYLQETQYF.

In its sample, this clonotype was seen many times. The V and J genes are TRBV20-1 and TRBJ2-5, with TRBD1 matching over 8 bases. The germline V gene has CDR1 DFQATT and CDR2 SNEGSKA (reference sequence). The trim removed 2 bases at V and 4 bases at J, leaving 6 bases unmatched. CDR3 length equals 14 residues. CDR3 DNA sequence: TGCAGTGCTAGATGGGACAGGCCAGGAGAGACCCAGTACTTC. Protein sequence: CSARWDRPGETQYF.

The chain has TRBV5-1 and TRBJ1-2; 12 nucleotides agree with TRBD1. The germline V gene has CDR1 SGHRS and CDR2 YFSETQ. The CDR3 has 15 amino acids. V lost 2 bases and J lost 7; bases outside the gene matches: 6. The CDR3 loop is CASSFGTGGAAGYTF. CDR3 DNA sequence: TGCGCCAGCAGCTTCGGGACAGGGGGCGCGGCTGGCTACACCTTC.

This clonotype has ten or more counts. The chain couples TRBV29-1 to TRBJ1-1; 8 bases fit TRBD1. There are 13 residues in the CDR3. The V gene end was trimmed by 7 bases and the J gene end by 7 bases; junction bases not matched to a gene: 11. The germline CDR1 and CDR2 sequences are SQVTM and ANQGSEA. The CDR3: CSAGGTGAGEAFF. The DNA for the CDR3 is TGCAGCGCGGGGGGGACAGGTGCCGGTGAAGCTTTCTTT.

This clonotype has a count of ten or more. The chain joins TRBV7-9 to TRBJ2-7; 7 bases agree with TRBD2. This CDR3 has 14 amino acids. In germline, CDR1 is SEHNR, CDR2 FQNEAQ (reference sequence). Germline trimming cut 0 bases from V and 3 bases from J; bases unmatched to any gene: 2. CDR3 coding DNA: TGTGCCAGCAGCTTAGCTAGCGGGTTCTACGAGCAGTACTTC. Residues: CASSLASGFYEQYF.

This chain uses TRBV7-3 with TRBJ1-2; no reliable D call. The CDR3 consists of 16 residues. CDR1 is SGHTA and CDR2 is FQGTGA in the germline V gene. Trimming left V 0 bases short and J 0 bases short, with 11 bases between. The CDR3 here is CASSLTAGPTNYGYTF. The CDR3 coding sequence is TGTGCCAGCAGCTTAACGGCAGGCCCTACTAACTATGGCTACACCTTC.

The J gene is TRBJ2-6, the V gene TRBV28; D is undetermined. V lost 10 bases and J 0 bases, leaving 16 bases between the germline ends. The CDR3 has 16 amino acids. Germline-derived CDR1 and CDR2 are MDHEN and SYDVKM. The CDR3 spells CATSNPTFSGANVLTF. The CDR3 DNA reads as TGTGCCACCTCCAACCCAACATTCTCTGGGGCCAACGTCCTGACTTTC.

V is TRBV27 and J is TRBJ2-5; maybe TRBD1 (6 bases). From germline, CDR1 is MNHEY and CDR2 SMNVEV (reference sequence). Trimming shortened V by 6 bases and J by 5 bases, and 19 bases separated the two germline ends. This CDR3 is built from 15 residues. The CDR3 region is CASSENQGRGETQYF. DNA of the CDR3: TGTGCCAGCAGCGAGAATCAGGGAAGGGGGGAGACCCAGTACTTC.

This clonotype was observed a handful of times. The V call is TRBV6-2 or TRBV6-3, the J call TRBJ2-5; 7 bases align to TRBD1. Per the germline V gene, CDR1 is MNHEY and CDR2 is SVGEGT. V was clipped by 7 bases and J by 2 bases; unmatched bases: 7. The CDR3 has 14 amino acids. CDR3 loop: CASNRDSAQETQYF. Written as DNA, the CDR3 is TGTGCCAGCAATCGGGACAGTGCACAAGAGACCCAGTACTTC.

The V gene is TRBV7-9, the J gene TRBJ1-5; D is undetermined. Germline V gene sequence: CDR1 SEHNR, CDR2 FQNEAQ (reference sequence). The CDR3 is made up of 14 amino acids. V was trimmed by 2 bases and J by 4 bases, leaving 9 bases between them. CDR3 residues: CASSLRQDNQPQHF. CDR3 DNA sequence: TGTGCCAGCAGCTTACGGCAGGATAATCAGCCCCAGCATTTT. The whole variable domain, remainder taken from reference TRBV7-9 and TRBJ1-5, is DTGVSQNPRHKITKRGQNVTFRCDPISEHNRLYWYRQTLGQGPEFLTYFQNEAQLEKSRLLSDRFSAERPKGSFSTLEIQRTEQGDSAMYLCASSLRQDNQPQHFGDGTRLSIL.

This clonotype was counted only a few times. The chain combines TRBV9 with TRBJ2-3, with no clear D. This CDR3 comprises 13 residues. Between the trimmed V and J ends, which lost 0 bases and 4 bases, there was a span of 6 bases. Per the germline V gene, CDR1 is SGDLS and CDR2 is YYNGEE. CDR3 DNA sequence: TGTGCCAGCAGCGTAGATCGAGCAGATACGCAGTATTTT. It translates to CASSVDRADTQYF.

In its sample, this clonotype was seen a few times. The chain joins TRBV21-1 to TRBJ2-3; the D call TRBD2 from the table was never checked on the DNA. TRBV21-1 is listed as a pseudogene. CDR3 length: 18 amino acids. CDR3 nucleotide sequence: TGTGCCAGCAGCAAATGGGGGAGCGGGGGGAATAGCACAGATACGCAGTATTTT. Amino acid sequence: CASSKWGSGGNSTDTQYF.

This clonotype has just a few counts. The chain couples TRBV5-1 to TRBJ1-1, with D hard to call. Deletions cut 4 bases from V and 0 bases from J, with 10 bases between. Looked up from germline, CDR1 is SGHRS and CDR2 is YFSETQ. CDR3 length: 14 residues. The CDR3 loop reads CASSADPLNTEAFF. The CDR3 DNA is TGCGCCAGCAGCGCTGACCCACTGAACACTGAAGCTTTCTTT.

In its sample, this clonotype was seen a few times. The CDR3 region has the DNA TGTGCCAGCAGTCCCGGCTGGGGGCGGGGGGGCCTGGGCACAGATACGCAGTATTTT. It specifies CASSPGWGRGGLGTDTQYF. This chain joins TRBV12-3 or TRBV12-4 and TRBJ2-3; 9 positions match TRBD2. This CDR3 is 19 amino acids long. The J segment lost 1 base and the V segment lost 5 bases, leaving 16 bases of the junction unmatched.

The chain recombines TRBV18 with TRBJ1-1; D gene unclear. V was clipped by 5 bases and J by 0 bases, with 4 bases between them. This CDR3 is built from 12 residues. Germline-derived CDR1 and CDR2 are KGHSH and LQKENI. The CDR3 bases are TGTGCCAGCTCAGGCGTGAACACTGAAGCTTTCTTT. Translation gives CASSGVNTEAFF.

The chain employs TRBV6-6 and TRBJ2-5; the D is unclear. Trimming stripped 8 bases from V and 1 base from J, with 11 bases between. This CDR3 has 13 residues. Germline V gives CDR1 MNHNY, CDR2 SVGAGI (reference sequence). The CDR3 sequence: CASSERSQETQYF. In nucleotides, the CDR3 is TGTGCCAGCTCCGAACGGTCCCAAGAGACCCAGTACTTC.

The CDR3 here is CASSRDSGANVLTF. The CDR3 coding sequence is TGCGCCAGCAGTCGGGACTCTGGGGCCAACGTCCTGACTTTC. The chain recombines TRBV5-1 with TRBJ2-6, with D maybe TRBD2 (5 bases). Per germline, CDR1 SGHRS and CDR2 YFSETQ. Deletions cut 5 bases from V and 0 bases from J, with 6 bases between. The CDR3 extends over 14 amino acids. The full variable domain, with the rest looked up from reference TRBV5-1 and TRBJ2-6, is KAGVTQTPRYLIKTRGQQVTLSCSPISGHRSVSWYQQTPGQGLQFLFEYFSETQRNKGNFPGRFSGRQFSNSRSEMNVSTLELGDSALYLCASSRDSGANVLTFGAGSRLTVL.